The following is a T cell receptor (beta chain) sequence with its context. Its antigen is as yet unknown. The sample is drawn from a study of cytomegalovirus exposure and HLA in healthy donors. Findings and limits, study-wide: Reports showed the classifier diagnosing cytomegalovirus status with high specificity and sensitivity. Researchers reportedly found TCR beta sequences accurately predicted most subjects' HLA-A and HLA-B alleles.

Trimming left V 0 bases short and J 0 bases short, with 8 bases between. There are 15 residues in the CDR3. Germline V gene data show CDR1 as SGHKS and CDR2 as YYEKEE (reference sequence). The primer mix had 60 Vbeta and 13 Jbeta primers. Sequencing was performed with immunoSEQ multiplex PCR; in TCRdb, only in-frame clones are kept and a portion is missing. The table includes 150,000 to 200,000 clones, around 74% detected once. This TCR derives from a female donor in good health and CMV-seronegative. This rearrangement joins TRBV5-5 to TRBJ2-3, with no clear D. Sequences were obtained from PBMCs. CDR3 DNA sequence: TGTGCCAGCAGCTTGGGTCCGACTAGCACAGATACGCAGTATTTT. It codes for CASSLGPTSTDTQYF.